This T cell receptor (beta chain) derives from a study of T cell responses to AZD1222 COVID-19 vaccine. Study-level points and caveats: Spike-specific TCR repertoires showed rising breadth and depth after two AZD1222 doses. Baseline serostatus was positive in only a handful of AZD1222 recipients. Dominant CD4 TCR responses targeted spike regions 160-218 and 743-854.

The data were produced by immunoSEQ multiplex PCR, yet TCRdb's version contains in-frame clones alone and is incomplete. The table shows under 150,000 clones, with about 92% occurring only once. This clone was recorded once. What it recognizes is unknown. The same CDR3 is also encoded by other DNA sequences in this sample. In germline, CDR1 is LGHNA, CDR2 YSLEER. V was trimmed by 0 bases and J by 7 bases, leaving 7 bases between them. This CDR3 spans 13 amino acids. The J gene is TRBJ1-5, the V gene TRBV4-3, with D possibly matching TRBD1 (6 bases). The sequence derives from an adult in good health. Sequenced material: peripheral blood, taken on day 0 of AZD1222 vaccination. The CDR3 reads CASSQDRGQPQHF. Here the CDR3 DNA reads TGCGCCAGCAGCCAAGACAGGGGACAGCCCCAGCATTTT.